Below, 13 T cell receptor beta chains from the same sample are listed, as sequenced in a study of T-cell reconstitution after alpha-beta-depleted transplantation in children. As it was prepared, the TCRbeta library received unique molecular identifiers. TCRdb independently ran MiXCR on the PCR reads; one entry per CDR3 protein. The table lists 70,000 to 100,000 distinct CDR3 sequences, 12% of them singletons. This material consisted of PBMCs from the stem cell graft donor, taken from the stem cell graft. These receptors all stem from a human donor who donated a stem cell graft to a child with inherited bone marrow failure.

This clonotype was detected ten times or more. The gene calls are TRBV7-3 and TRBJ2-2; D is uncertain. Looked up from germline, CDR1 is SGHTA and CDR2 is FQGTGA. CDR3 length: 15 amino acids. The germline V and J ends were trimmed by 2 bases and 0 bases, with 7 bases remaining between them. The DNA for the CDR3 is TGTGCCAGCAGCTTATTTGGGGCGAACACCGGGGAGCTGTTTTTT. It encodes CASSLFGANTGELFF.

This clonotype has ten or more counts. This chain uses TRBV28 with TRBJ1-1; D remains ambiguous. CDR1 and CDR2 from the germline V gene are MDHEN and SYDVKM. The CDR3 is 15 residues long. Between the trimmed V and J ends, which lost 4 bases and 5 bases, there was a span of 17 bases. In DNA form, the CDR3 reads TGTGCCAGCAGTTCGGCGGGCCTCCCGCGGACTGAAGCTTTCTTT. Its translation: CASSSAGLPRTEAFF.

The CDR3 loop is CASTPQGGAGTEAFF. The CDR3 DNA reads as TGTGCCAGCACCCCCCAGGGGGGGGCTGGCACTGAAGCTTTCTTT. The chain couples TRBV2 to TRBJ1-1; 7 nucleotides line up with TRBD1. The trim removed 7 bases at V and 4 bases at J, leaving 12 bases unmatched. Germline CDR1 and CDR2: SNHLY and FYNNEI. The CDR3 is 15 residues long.

The sample holds many counts of this clonotype. V is TRBV29-1 and J is TRBJ1-2; no clear D gene. Trimming removed 0 bases from V and 5 bases from J, with 10 bases in between. This CDR3 is 13 amino acids long. CDR1 is SQVTM and CDR2 is ANQGSEA in the germline V gene. The CDR3 nucleotides are TGCAGCGTTGAAGATCTGCCGTTTTATGGCTACACCTTC. Protein product: CSVEDLPFYGYTF.

Relative to its sample, this clonotype is medium-sized. The rearrangement uses TRBV20-1 and TRBJ2-7; 7 nucleotides align to TRBD2. CDR1 is DFQATT and CDR2 is SNEGSKA in the germline V gene (reference sequence). The trim removed 0 bases at V and 4 bases at J, leaving 6 bases unmatched. The CDR3 is 14 residues long. The CDR3 nucleotides read TGCAGTGCTAGAGATCGAGCTAGCGGATACGAGCAGTACTTC. It is translated as CSARDRASGYEQYF.

This clonotype was detected many times. V usage is TRBV20-1 and J usage is TRBJ2-3; possible D gene TRBD2, 6 bases. Germline lookup yields CDR1 DFQATT and CDR2 SNEGSKA (reference sequence). V lost 0 bases and J lost 4, with 8 bases in between. This CDR3 region has 13 residues. This CDR3 reads CSAREEGSDTQYF. As DNA, the CDR3 is TGCAGTGCTAGAGAGGAGGGATCAGATACGCAGTATTTT.

This clonotype appeared many times. This chain uses TRBV4-3 with TRBJ2-2, with D perhaps TRBD2 (6 bases). With 4 bases removed from V and 0 bases from J, the gap between germline ends came to 15 bases. The CDR3 is 17 amino acids. Per germline, CDR1 LGHNA and CDR2 YSLEER. Here the CDR3 DNA reads TGCGCCAGCAGCCTACGGGCTAGCGCCCCGAACACCGGGGAGCTGTTTTTT. This translates into CASSLRASAPNTGELFF.

There are a few counts of this clonotype. This rearrangement joins TRBV5-1 to TRBJ2-1, with unresolved D. The CDR3 covers 13 residues. With 4 bases removed from V and 5 bases from J, the gap between germline ends came to 10 bases. Per the germline V gene, CDR1 is SGHRS and CDR2 is YFSETQ. This CDR3 is CASSLGGHNEQFF. CDR3 DNA: TGCGCCAGCAGCCTTGGCGGCCACAATGAGCAGTTCTTC.

This clonotype was seen repeatedly, ten times or more. J is TRBJ1-6 and V is TRBV5-1, with TRBD1 matching over 7 bases. The germline gives CDR1 SGHRS, CDR2 YFSETQ. There are 15 residues in the CDR3. V was clipped by 0 bases and J by 10 bases; unmatched bases: 7. The CDR3 is CASSLVEQGISPLHF. The CDR3 DNA follows: TGCGCCAGCAGCTTGGTGGAACAGGGGATATCACCCCTCCACTTT.

This clonotype was seen many times. V is TRBV20-1 and J is TRBJ2-7; D might be TRBD1 (5 bases). Per germline, CDR1 DFQATT and CDR2 SNEGSKA (reference sequence). Trimming shortened V by 4 bases and J by 4 bases, and 11 bases separated the two germline ends. The CDR3 consists of 12 residues. CDR3 region: CSATAGKYEQYF. The CDR3 bases are TGCAGTGCTACCGCAGGGAAGTACGAGCAGTACTTC.

The rearrangement joins TRBV20-1 to TRBJ2-7; 8 nucleotides line up with TRBD1. Germline lookup yields CDR1 DFQATT and CDR2 SNEGSKA (reference sequence). The CDR3 runs to 14 residues. J lost 5 bases, V lost 1 base, and 7 bases had no gene match. CDR3 bases: TGCAGTGCTAGAGTCCGGACAGGGCAGGACGAGCAGTACTTC. As protein: CSARVRTGQDEQYF.

The sample holds many counts of this clonotype. J is TRBJ2-7 and V is TRBV5-1, with 10 bases that match TRBD2. The CDR3 is made up of 13 amino acids. Germline V CDR1 and CDR2: SGHRS, YFSETQ. The ends lost 7 bases at V and 3 bases at J; junction bases unmatched: 4. The chain's CDR3 is CASRASGGYEQYF. CDR3 nucleotide sequence: TGCGCCAGCCGTGCTAGCGGGGGCTACGAGCAGTACTTC.

The rearrangement links TRBV19 to TRBJ2-1; 8 bases map to TRBD2. With V trimmed by 1 base and J by 6 bases, 5 bases remained unmatched. CDR1 LNHDA and CDR2 SQIVND come from the germline V gene (reference sequence). The CDR3 is 15 residues long. The CDR3 sequence: CASSIVAGLSNEQFF. In DNA, the CDR3 is TGTGCCAGTAGTATAGTAGCGGGGTTGTCCAATGAGCAGTTCTTC.